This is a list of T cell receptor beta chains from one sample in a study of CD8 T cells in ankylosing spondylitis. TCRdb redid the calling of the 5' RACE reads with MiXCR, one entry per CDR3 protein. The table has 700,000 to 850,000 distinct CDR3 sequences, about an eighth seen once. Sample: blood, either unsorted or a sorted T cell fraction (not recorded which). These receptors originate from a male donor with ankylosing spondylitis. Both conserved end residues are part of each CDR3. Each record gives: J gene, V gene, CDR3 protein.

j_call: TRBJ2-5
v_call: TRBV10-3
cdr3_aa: CAISADPQETQYF

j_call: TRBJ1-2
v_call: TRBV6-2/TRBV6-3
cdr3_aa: CASSGAGHGTYGYTF

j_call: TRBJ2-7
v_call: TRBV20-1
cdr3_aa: CSARDSGTVSYEQYF

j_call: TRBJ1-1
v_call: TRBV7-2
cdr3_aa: CASSTQVRGYNTEAFF

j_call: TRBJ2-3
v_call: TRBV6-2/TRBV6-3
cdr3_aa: CASRPEGTDTQYF

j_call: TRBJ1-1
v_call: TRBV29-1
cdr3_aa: CSVADLMGVTEAFF

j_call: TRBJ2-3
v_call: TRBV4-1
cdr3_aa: CASSQGSPDTQYF

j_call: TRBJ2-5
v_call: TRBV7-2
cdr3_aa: CASSPWAGTSEETQYF

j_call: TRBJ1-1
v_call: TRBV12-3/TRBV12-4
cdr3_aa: CASSYDKPRTEAFF

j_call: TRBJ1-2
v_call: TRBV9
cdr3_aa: CASAQGIVSGYTF

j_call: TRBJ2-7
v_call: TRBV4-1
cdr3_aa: CASSQLEVGSSSYEQYF

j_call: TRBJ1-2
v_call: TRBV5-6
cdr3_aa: CASSLDRGYYGYTF

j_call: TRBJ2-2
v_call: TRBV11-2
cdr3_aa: CASSLYPTGLADFTGELFF

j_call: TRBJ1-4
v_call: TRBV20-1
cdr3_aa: CSAVTRDEKLFF

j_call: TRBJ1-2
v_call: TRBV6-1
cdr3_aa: CASRDRVLSDYGYTF

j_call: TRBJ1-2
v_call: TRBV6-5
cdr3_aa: CASSYSSGRLAYGYTF

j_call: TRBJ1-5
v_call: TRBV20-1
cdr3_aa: CSASDRVGNQPQHF

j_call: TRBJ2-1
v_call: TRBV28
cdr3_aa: CASKSYNEQFF

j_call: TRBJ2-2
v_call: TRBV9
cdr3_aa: CASSVGSSNTGELFF

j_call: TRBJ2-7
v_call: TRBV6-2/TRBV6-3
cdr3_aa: CASSSNAGTSYYFYEQYF

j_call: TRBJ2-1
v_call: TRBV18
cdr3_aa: CASSTAFPGDNEQFF

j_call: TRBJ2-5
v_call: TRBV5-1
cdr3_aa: CASSNTGLQETQYF

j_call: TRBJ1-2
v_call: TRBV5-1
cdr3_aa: CASSLPGNGYTF

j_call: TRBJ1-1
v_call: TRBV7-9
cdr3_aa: CASSLGDRVGEAFF

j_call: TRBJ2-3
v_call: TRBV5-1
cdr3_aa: CASSLLPGISTDTQYF

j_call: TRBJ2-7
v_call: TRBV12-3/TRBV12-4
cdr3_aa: CASRNTYEQYF

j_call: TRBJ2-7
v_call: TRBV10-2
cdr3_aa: CASSERTSPSYEQYF

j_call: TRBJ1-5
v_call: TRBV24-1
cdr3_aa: CATSDPGQGAGQPQHF

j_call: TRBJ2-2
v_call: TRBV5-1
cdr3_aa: CASSFQILGSGELFF

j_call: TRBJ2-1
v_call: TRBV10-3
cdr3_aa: CAISPDSRDYNEQFF

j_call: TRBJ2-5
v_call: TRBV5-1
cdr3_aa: CASSLFTGGETQYF

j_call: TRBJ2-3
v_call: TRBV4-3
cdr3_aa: CASSQDLVTDTQYF

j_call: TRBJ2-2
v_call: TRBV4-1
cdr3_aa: CASSQPKIRKLAGSNTGELFF

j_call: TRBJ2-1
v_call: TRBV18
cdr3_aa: CASSTTGDNEQFF

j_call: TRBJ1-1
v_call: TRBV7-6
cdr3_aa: CASSFQTGIMNTEAFF

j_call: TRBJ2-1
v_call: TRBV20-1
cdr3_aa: CSARTLAGEIYNEQFF

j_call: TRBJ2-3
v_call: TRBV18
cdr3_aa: CASSPSLGLAGESTDTQYF

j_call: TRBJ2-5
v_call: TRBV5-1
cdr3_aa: CASSLGSPLRRETQYF

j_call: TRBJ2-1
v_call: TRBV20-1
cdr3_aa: CSASSPRTTTYNEQFF

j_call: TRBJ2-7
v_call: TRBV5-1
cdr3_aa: CASSRDGTSGTYEQYF

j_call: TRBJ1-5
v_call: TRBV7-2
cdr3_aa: CASSLRSNQPQHF